Listed below are T cell receptor beta chains from one sample, sequenced in a study of T-cell reconstitution after alpha-beta-depleted transplantation in children. Via MiXCR, TCRdb re-called the PCR reads, giving one row per CDR3 protein. The sample records a few hundred thousand distinct CDR3 sequences, about 11% being singletons. The specimen was PBMCs from the stem cell graft donor, collected from the stem cell graft. These receptors all come from a human donor who donated a stem cell graft to a child with acute myeloid leukemia. CDR3s include the opening cysteine and the closing phenylalanine or tryptophan. A D gene is named only where the DNA matches it firmly. A row's size may be missing; if present it is once, few, many or a size class.

TRBV29-1,few,TRBJ2-1,TRBD1,CSVGDRPSYNEQFF,TGCAGCGTGGGGGACAGACCCTCCTACAATGAGCAGTTCTTC
TRBV6-5,.,TRBJ1-5,.,CASSYSGEGPPQHF,TGTGCCAGCAGTTACTCCGGAGAGGGTCCGCCCCAGCATTTT
TRBV27,.,TRBJ1-4,.,CASISPGAPDEKLFF,TGTGCCAGCATTTCCCCCGGGGCCCCCGATGAAAAACTGTTTTTT
TRBV5-4,few,TRBJ2-5,TRBD2,CASSQPRRESPETQYF,TGTGCCAGCAGCCAACCTAGGCGGGAGTCCCCAGAGACCCAGTACTTC
TRBV9,.,TRBJ2-7,TRBD2,CASSVEAGGSYEQYF,TGTGCCAGCAGCGTAGAGGCGGGAGGATCCTACGAGCAGTACTTC
TRBV5-1,few,TRBJ1-5,.,CASSPGGKDQPQHF,TGCGCCAGCAGCCCCGGAGGGAAGGATCAGCCCCAGCATTTT
TRBV7-8,few,TRBJ2-2,.,CASSLLGAENPNTGELFF,TGTGCCAGCAGCTTACTTGGGGCGGAAAATCCGAACACCGGGGAGCTGTTTTTT
TRBV4-1,few,TRBJ2-1,.,CASSGLGNSAYNEQFF,TGCGCCAGCAGCGGCCTCGGGAATTCGGCCTACAATGAGCAGTTCTTC
TRBV15,.,TRBJ2-3,.,CATSSPPATDTQYF,TGTGCCACCAGCAGCCCCCCTGCGACGGATACGCAGTATTTT
TRBV5-1,few,TRBJ2-1,TRBD1,CASSFPPGRTGGGEQFF,TGCGCCAGCAGCTTCCCACCAGGGCGGACAGGGGGGGGTGAGCAGTTCTTC
TRBV6-1,few,TRBJ2-1,TRBD2,CASSPGLAGADEQFF,TGTGCCAGCAGCCCGGGACTAGCGGGAGCAGATGAGCAGTTCTTC
TRBV7-9,.,TRBJ2-3,TRBD2,CASRSGLAGGTDTQYF,TGTGCCAGCAGATCGGGACTAGCGGGAGGCACAGATACGCAGTATTTT
TRBV5-1,many,TRBJ2-4,TRBD1,CASSPGQGDPPYF,TGCGCCAGCAGCCCAGGACAGGGGGATCCTCCGTACTTC
TRBV6-2/TRBV6-3,few,TRBJ2-1,TRBD1,CASKETGGTNEQFF,TGTGCCAGCAAGGAGACAGGGGGAACGAATGAGCAGTTCTTC
TRBV5-1,.,TRBJ2-1,TRBD2,CASSGTGTSGRSSYNEQFF,TGCGCCAGCAGCGGTACCGGGACTAGCGGGAGGAGCTCCTACAATGAGCAGTTCTTC
TRBV29-1,few,TRBJ1-4,.,CSVAVTYEKLFF,TGCAGCGTTGCCGTTACGTATGAAAAACTGTTTTTT
TRBV5-1,few,TRBJ2-1,TRBD1,CASSSRPGQGAGNEQFF,TGCGCCAGCAGCTCCCGTCCGGGACAGGGGGCAGGGAATGAGCAGTTCTTC
TRBV7-2,.,TRBJ1-5,TRBD1,CASSLATRTGHLNQPQHF,TGTGCCAGCAGCTTAGCGACCCGGACAGGCCATCTCAATCAGCCCCAGCATTTT
TRBV9,many,TRBJ2-1,TRBD2,CASSVAGTSGYNEQFF,TGTGCCAGCAGCGTAGCCGGGACTAGCGGCTACAATGAGCAGTTCTTC
TRBV7-2,.,TRBJ1-2,.,CASSSGATYYGYTF,TGTGCCAGCAGCTCAGGGGCAACTTATTATGGCTACACCTTC
TRBV6-2/TRBV6-3,few,TRBJ2-2,TRBD1,CASSYDRGDSGELFF,TGTGCCAGCAGTTACGACAGGGGTGATTCCGGGGAGCTGTTTTTT
TRBV19,.,TRBJ2-3,.,CASRPIGLAPDTQYF,TGTGCCAGTAGGCCGATTGGGCTAGCTCCAGATACGCAGTATTTT
TRBV20-1,.,TRBJ1-5,.,CSARKGPNQPQHF,TGCAGTGCTAGGAAGGGCCCCAATCAGCCCCAGCATTTT
TRBV20-1,.,TRBJ2-1,TRBD1,CSAHGTALNEQFF,TGCAGTGCTCATGGGACAGCCTTAAATGAGCAGTTCTTC
TRBV27,few,TRBJ2-1,.,CASSLSPAGHPSSYNEQFF,TGTGCCAGCAGTTTATCTCCCGCTGGCCACCCGAGCTCCTACAATGAGCAGTTCTTC
TRBV7-6,.,TRBJ2-5,TRBD1,CASSLTSGGRETQYF,TGTGCTAGCAGCTTAACCTCAGGGGGCAGGGAGACCCAGTACTTC
TRBV5-1,.,TRBJ2-1,TRBD2,CASSLDAGGLYNEQFF,TGCGCCAGCAGCTTGGATGCGGGAGGACTCTACAATGAGCAGTTCTTC
TRBV19,.,TRBJ2-3,TRBD2,CASSIGGGDPDTQYF,TGTGCCAGTAGTATTGGCGGGGGGGATCCAGATACGCAGTATTTT
TRBV4-2,.,TRBJ2-7,TRBD2,CASSQDLGGTYEQYF,TGTGCCAGCAGCCAAGATTTGGGGGGGACCTACGAGCAGTACTTC
TRBV5-1,.,TRBJ2-6,TRBD1,CASSSTGGTGANVLTF,TGCGCCAGCAGCTCAACAGGGGGCACTGGGGCCAACGTCCTGACTTTC
TRBV9,.,TRBJ2-5,.,CASSPSGHQPSQDETQYF,TGTGCCAGCAGTCCATCGGGACACCAACCCTCCCAAGACGAGACCCAGTACTTC
TRBV5-1,.,TRBJ2-3,.,CASSSGGYPSTDTQYF,TGCGCCAGCAGCTCCGGAGGGTATCCTAGCACAGATACGCAGTATTTT
TRBV6-9,.,TRBJ2-1,TRBD2,CASSRPGLAGRGVNEQFF,TGTGCCAGCAGCCGACCGGGACTAGCGGGGCGCGGGGTCAATGAGCAGTTCTTC
TRBV13,.,TRBJ1-1,.,CASSLEGLPLNTEAFF,TGTGCCAGCAGCTTAGAAGGGCTACCCCTGAATACTGAAGCTTTCTTT
TRBV29-1,many,TRBJ2-5,.,CSGTQETQYF,TGCAGCGGGACACAAGAGACCCAGTACTTC
TRBV4-1,few,TRBJ2-2,.,CASSQDAGRTGELFF,TGCGCCAGCAGCCAAGATGCAGGGCGCACCGGGGAGCTGTTTTTT
TRBV20-1,.,TRBJ2-5,.,CSASLQTPREAQYF,TGCAGTGCTAGTTTGCAGACTCCAAGAGAGGCCCAGTACTTC
TRBV19,once,TRBJ1-5,.,CASTALDSNQPQHF,TGTGCCAGTACAGCATTGGATAGCAATCAGCCCCAGCATTTT
TRBV27,many,TRBJ1-1,.,CASSFSTRRQAFF,TGTGCCAGCAGTTTCTCGACCCGGCGGCAAGCTTTCTTT
TRBV29-1,.,TRBJ2-1,.,CSVESLAYNEQFF,TGCAGCGTAGAGAGTCTGGCCTACAATGAGCAGTTCTTC
TRBV7-2,many,TRBJ1-5,.,CASSSPNQPQHF,TGTGCCAGCAGCTCTCCCAATCAGCCCCAGCATTTT
TRBV29-1,many,TRBJ2-6,.,CSVEQNSGANVLTF,TGCAGCGTTGAACAAAACTCTGGGGCCAACGTCCTGACTTTC
TRBV15,.,TRBJ2-1,.,CATSRDKSGLGSYNEQFF,TGTGCCACCAGCAGAGATAAGAGCGGCCTGGGGTCCTACAATGAGCAGTTCTTC
TRBV12-5,.,TRBJ2-2,TRBD2,CASGSGTSATGELFF,TGTGCTAGTGGTTCCGGGACTAGCGCCACCGGGGAGCTGTTTTTT
TRBV7-2,few,TRBJ2-1,TRBD2,CASSLGTSGSFGNEQFF,TGTGCCAGCAGCTTAGGGACTAGCGGGAGCTTCGGCAATGAGCAGTTCTTC
TRBV5-1,.,TRBJ2-5,TRBD2,CASRLRGELETQYF,TGCGCCAGCAGGTTGCGGGGGGAACTAGAGACCCAGTACTTC
TRBV5-6,many,TRBJ2-6,TRBD1,CASSRQGTGANVLTF,TGTGCCAGCAGCCGACAGGGGACTGGGGCCAACGTCCTGACTTTC
TRBV7-9,.,TRBJ1-3,TRBD1,CASSSGQGRVGNTIYF,TGTGCCAGCAGCTCCGGACAGGGGAGAGTTGGAAACACCATATATTTT
TRBV12-3/TRBV12-4,many,TRBJ1-6,.,CASSLGTNHSPLHF,TGTGCCAGCAGTTTAGGGACAAACCATTCACCCCTCCACTTT
TRBV7-9,many,TRBJ2-7,.,CASSLAAGSGEQYF,TGTGCCAGCAGCTTAGCGGCAGGGTCGGGCGAGCAGTACTTC